This T cell receptor (beta chain) was found in a study of blood T cell repertoires in COVID-19. Overall study context: Samples representing acute and convalescent COVID-19 were sourced from the United States, Italy and Spain. T cells, B-cell-depleted T cells, or PBMCs provided the cDNA or gDNA that served as material.

Enrolment of Seattle patients took place during active infection, and they were followed longitudinally. The CDR3 extends over 14 amino acids. V was clipped by 7 bases and J by 0 bases; unmatched bases: 5. The germline V gene encodes CDR1 GTSNPN and CDR2 SVGIG (reference sequence). Study processing details: Estimation of nucleated cell counts was performed using reference gene primer amplification. Measured with immunoSEQ multiplex PCR; TCRdb has only the in-frame clones, and not every one. For V, J and clone size, that table is used; D and trimming come from the DNA. The sample yields around 200,000 clones, around 75% seen once.

V gene TRBV30 combines with J gene TRBJ2-1; 8 bases are shared with TRBD1. Material: peripheral blood. This clonotype was sampled from a woman in her 40s with COVID-19, enrolled during active disease. The DNA of the CDR3 is TGTGCCTTCCTACAGGGGGACTCCTACAATGAGCAGTTCTTC. This gives the protein CAFLQGDSYNEQFF.